Following are 20 T cell receptor beta chains from one sample sequenced in a study of blood T cell repertoires in COVID-19. Clones were read by immunoSEQ multiplex PCR, and TCRdb kept only the in-frame ones, dropping some. The sample has 110,000 or so clones, around 64% seen once. The sample comprised peripheral blood. Source of these receptors: a middle-aged woman with acute or convalescent COVID-19.

This clone is a singleton in its sample. This chain joins TRBV6-2 or TRBV6-3 and TRBJ1-1; D ambiguous. The CDR3 runs to 14 residues. Germline assignment: CDR1 MNHEY and CDR2 SVGEGT. V was shortened by 2 bases and J by 6 bases, with 13 bases between the two germline ends. CDR3 DNA: TGTGCCAGCAGTTACGGAGGCAGGCTCGCTGAAGCTTTCTTT. Its translation is CASSYGGRLAEAFF.

The chain recombines TRBV5-1 with TRBJ1-6; 7 positions match TRBD1. The length of the CDR3 is 15 residues. Unmatched junction bases numbered 5, after V lost 3 bases and J lost 5 bases. Germline V CDR1 and CDR2: SGHRS, YFSETQ. CDR3 nucleotide sequence: TGCGCCAGCAGCTGGGCAGGGGGAGATAATTCACCCCTCCACTTT. Translated, it gives CASSWAGGDNSPLHF.

The table lists this clone with a few counts. V and J are TRBV5-6 and TRBJ1-3; TRBD1 aligns across 8 bases. From germline, CDR1 is SGHDT and CDR2 YYEEEE. The CDR3 has 14 amino acids. V dropped 7 bases and J dropped 3; count of bases not matched to a gene: 6. This CDR3 is CASSRGQFGNTIYF. The DNA of the CDR3 is TGTGCCAGCTCCAGGGGGCAATTTGGAAACACCATATATTTT.

This chain uses TRBV6-1 with TRBJ2-7; 14 nucleotides align to TRBD2. The CDR3 has 16 residues. The V and J ends lost 4 bases and 2 bases, in that order; junction bases with no gene match: 4. Germline values: CDR1 MNHNS, CDR2 SASEGT. The CDR3 spells CASSGGLAGVTYEQYF. CDR3 DNA sequence: TGTGCCAGCAGTGGGGGACTAGCGGGGGTTACCTACGAGCAGTACTTC.

This clone has a handful of counts. This chain uses TRBV6-1 with TRBJ2-5; 8 nucleotides agree with TRBD1. Unmatched junction bases numbered 9, after V lost 3 bases and J lost 3 bases. The CDR3 consists of 16 residues. The germline V gene has CDR1 MNHNS and CDR2 SASEGT. The CDR3 nucleotides read TGTGCCAGCAGTGATTTTGTCGGGACAGGAGAAGAGACCCAGTACTTC. Residues: CASSDFVGTGEETQYF.

The rearrangement links TRBV5-1 to TRBJ1-6, with a tentative D call TRBD1 (5 bases). This CDR3 comprises 15 residues. With 0 bases removed from V and 6 bases from J, the gap between germline ends came to 10 bases. Germline values: CDR1 SGHRS, CDR2 YFSETQ. The CDR3 is CASSLDQGGNSPLHF. The CDR3, as DNA: TGCGCCAGCAGCTTGGATCAGGGTGGTAATTCACCCCTCCACTTT.

The sample holds many counts of this clone. The gene calls are TRBV19 and TRBJ1-1, with 8 bases lining up with TRBD1. This CDR3 comprises 17 residues. Trimming took 5 bases from V and 0 from J; bases not matched to a gene: 11. The germline V gene has CDR1 LNHDA and CDR2 SQIVND (reference sequence). The CDR3 coding sequence is TGTGCCAGTAGTTCGGGGACAGGCCTCTTCATGAACACTGAAGCTTTCTTT. The encoded protein is CASSSGTGLFMNTEAFF.

The V and J genes are TRBV24-1 and TRBJ2-1; D might be TRBD1 (5 bases). The V end was cut by 6 bases, the J end by 6 bases, with 14 bases between. The germline gives CDR1 KGHDR, CDR2 SFDVKD. The CDR3 loop spans 14 amino acids. CDR3 region: CATSSGSMSNEQFF. CDR3 DNA sequence: TGTGCCACCAGTTCAGGGTCCATGTCCAATGAGCAGTTCTTC.

J is TRBJ1-5 and V is TRBV28, with D perhaps matching TRBD1 (5 bases). Germline V gene lookup returns CDR1 MDHEN and CDR2 SYDVKM. V lost 5 bases and J 4 bases, leaving 18 bases between the germline ends. The length of the CDR3 is 16 residues. As DNA, the CDR3 is TGTGCCAGCAGTCTAACCTCTGGGGGGATGAATCAGCCCCAGCATTTT. Translating it yields CASSLTSGGMNQPQHF.

The chain carries TRBV4-3 and TRBJ2-7, with 8 bases aligning to TRBD1. V gave up 2 bases and J gave up 8 bases; unmatched junction bases: 8. This CDR3 contains 14 residues. Looked up from germline, CDR1 is LGHNA and CDR2 is YSLEER. The CDR3 DNA reads as TGCGCCAGCAGCCAATATGACAGGGGCGGGCAGCAGTACTTC. Translating gives CASSQYDRGGQQYF.

Only a few counts were recorded for this clone. This sequence joins TRBV29-1 and TRBJ2-4; TRBD1 is a possible D gene (5 bases). The CDR3 has 11 residues. Germline CDR1 and CDR2: SQVTM and ANQGSEA. Trimming removed 7 bases at V and 6 bases at J, with 10 bases between. CDR3 sequence: CSARALNIQYF. The CDR3 bases are TGCAGCGCCAGGGCCTTAAACATTCAGTACTTC.

This chain joins TRBV5-1 and TRBJ1-2, with unresolved D. CDR3 length equals 15 residues. Trimming removed 0 bases at V and 0 bases at J, with 9 bases between. Looked up from germline, CDR1 is SGHRS and CDR2 is YFSETQ. The CDR3 loop reads CASSLGRGANYGYTF. The CDR3 region has the DNA TGCGCCAGCAGCTTGGGTCGGGGAGCTAACTATGGCTACACCTTC.

This chain joins TRBV5-1 and TRBJ2-3; 8 bases match TRBD1. In germline, CDR1 is SGHRS, CDR2 YFSETQ. This CDR3 region has 16 residues. With V trimmed by 0 bases and J by 1 base, 4 bases remained unmatched. The CDR3 coding sequence is TGCGCCAGCAGCTTGGCCACGACAGGGGGCACAGATACGCAGTATTTT. This encodes CASSLATTGGTDTQYF.

This clone has just one count. This chain's CDR3 is CASSLGQAASKAFF. The CDR3, as DNA: TGTGCCAGCAGCTTAGGACAGGCTGCCTCGAAAGCTTTCTTT. V is TRBV11-3 and J is TRBJ1-1; D may be TRBD1 (6 bases). The CDR3 sequence is 14 residues long. Trimming shortened V by 1 base and J by 9 bases, and 15 bases separated the two germline ends. Germline V gives CDR1 SGHNT, CDR2 YENEEA.

V usage is TRBV5-1 and J usage is TRBJ1-1, with 7 bases that match TRBD1. Germline lookup yields CDR1 SGHRS and CDR2 YFSETQ. With 5 bases clipped from V and 0 bases from J, the junction kept 13 bases outside the gene matches. The CDR3 contains 17 residues. The CDR3 spells CASSSGRDRYLNTEAFF. As DNA, the CDR3 is TGCGCCAGCAGTTCCGGCCGGGACAGATACCTGAACACTGAAGCTTTCTTT.

The V call is TRBV2, the J call TRBJ2-5; 13 bases line up with TRBD2. This CDR3 is 14 amino acids long. The ends lost 3 bases at V and 5 bases at J; junction bases unmatched: 0. Germline CDR1 SNHLY, CDR2 FYNNEI. The CDR3 loop is CASSEGLAGETQYF. CDR3 DNA: TGTGCCAGCAGTGAGGGACTAGCGGGGGAGACCCAGTACTTC.

The gene calls are TRBV5-1 and TRBJ2-3, with TRBD1 matching 8 bases. Germline assignment: CDR1 SGHRS and CDR2 YFSETQ. Germline trimming cut 4 bases from V and 1 base from J; bases unmatched to any gene: 2. CDR3 length: 14 residues. This CDR3 reads CASSMGQGTDTQYF. The CDR3 region has the DNA TGCGCCAGCAGCATGGGACAGGGCACAGATACGCAGTATTTT.

To note about this clone: This sample includes further DNA sequences coding for the same CDR3. J is TRBJ1-5 and V is TRBV30; 11 nucleotides align to TRBD1. The CDR3 length is 15 residues. CDR1 is GTSNPN and CDR2 is SVGIG in the germline V gene (reference sequence). V was pared by 1 base and J by 5 bases, with 4 bases of the junction left unmatched. The CDR3 reads CAWSAGQGAYQPQHF. CDR3 bases: TGTGCCTGGAGTGCCGGACAGGGGGCTTATCAGCCCCAGCATTTT.

The J gene is TRBJ2-1, the V gene TRBV2; TRBD2 agrees at 8 bases. The CDR3 length is 15 residues. Trimming removed 4 bases from V and 2 bases from J; junction bases left unmatched: 4. CDR1 is SNHLY, CDR2 FYNNEI, per germline. The CDR3 here is CASSVSLAAYNEQFF. The CDR3, as DNA: TGTGCCAGCAGTGTGTCACTAGCGGCCTACAATGAGCAGTTCTTC.

J is TRBJ1-1 and V is TRBV6-5, with 7 bases lining up with TRBD1. The CDR3 has 13 residues. CDR1 and CDR2 (germline): MNHEY, SVGAGI. V lost 0 bases to trimming and J lost 10 bases; unmatched junction nucleotides: 5. The CDR3 DNA is TGTGCCAGCAGTTACTCTAAGGGGGCGCGAGCTTTCTTT. It is translated as CASSYSKGARAFF.